This T cell receptor beta chain was profiled in a study of blood T cell repertoires in COVID-19. In the study overall: The cDNA or gDNA used as material had been derived from T cells, B-cell-depleted T cells, or PBMCs.

V lost 6 bases, J lost 9 bases, and 18 bases lay in between. The germline CDR1 and CDR2 sequences are MNHEY and SVGAGI. CDR3 length: 14 residues. Per the study methods: Estimates of nucleated cell counts were drawn from the amplification of reference gene primers. The repertoire was sequenced with immunoSEQ multiplex PCR; TCRdb's copy has only in-frame clones and lacks some. That table supplies the V and J calls and clone size; D and trimming were determined from the DNA. The top ten clones hold roughly 9.2% of a sample with around 180,000 clones, about 85% of them seen once. This receptor was taken from a woman older than 75 with acute or convalescent COVID-19. The specimen sequenced was peripheral blood. The V gene is TRBV6-5, the J gene TRBJ1-5; D is perhaps TRBD1 (5 bases). CDR3 DNA sequence: TGTGCCAGCAGAAATCGAGGCTATCAGGGGCCCCAGCATTTT. This sequence encodes CASRNRGYQGPQHF.